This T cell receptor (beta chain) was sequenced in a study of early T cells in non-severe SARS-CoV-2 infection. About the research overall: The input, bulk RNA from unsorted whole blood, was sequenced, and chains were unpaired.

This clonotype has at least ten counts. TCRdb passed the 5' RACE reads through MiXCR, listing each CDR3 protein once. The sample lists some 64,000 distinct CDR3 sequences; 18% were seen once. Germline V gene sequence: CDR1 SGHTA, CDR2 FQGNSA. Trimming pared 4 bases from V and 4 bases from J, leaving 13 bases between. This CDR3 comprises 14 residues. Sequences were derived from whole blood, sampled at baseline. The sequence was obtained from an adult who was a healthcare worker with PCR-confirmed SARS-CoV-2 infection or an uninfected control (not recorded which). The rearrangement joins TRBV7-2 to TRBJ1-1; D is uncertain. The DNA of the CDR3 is TGTGCCAGCAGCTACTTGGAGCGGGGCACTGAAGCTTTCTTT. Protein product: CASSYLERGTEAFF.